This TCR beta chain was sequenced during a study of T cells in Graves' hyperthyroidism and ophthalmopathy. Study results and caveats: Ophthalmopathy prediction by the model preceded onset by a median about 6 months.

Over 18 months, lack of ophthalmopathy progression marked Graves' hyperthyroidism as stable. Pregnant or lactating patients were excluded, as were those with uncontrolled infection or other autoimmune disease. The CDR3 consists of 17 residues. Trimming took off 3 bases at V and 4 bases at J, with 16 bases between the two ends. With respect to this clonotype: Antigen: not known.

Authors of the study amplified TCR beta CDR3 regions from RNA transcripts. A first-round RT-PCR of the TCR CDR3 used the HTBI primer set. TCRdb recomputed calls from the multiplex PCR reads with MiXCR, one row per CDR3 protein. The data hold 600,000 to 800,000 distinct CDR3 sequences, with under 45% observed a single time. Sequencing was carried out using blood. The clonotype was recovered from a woman in her 40s with Graves' hyperthyroidism. This sequence joins TRBV12-3 or TRBV12-4 and TRBJ2-6; D is perhaps TRBD1 (5 bases). The CDR3 DNA reads as TGTGCCAGCAGTTTGGGGCCAAGGGTGGCGGGGGCCAACGTCCTGACTTTC. Amino acid sequence: CASSLGPRVAGANVLTF.